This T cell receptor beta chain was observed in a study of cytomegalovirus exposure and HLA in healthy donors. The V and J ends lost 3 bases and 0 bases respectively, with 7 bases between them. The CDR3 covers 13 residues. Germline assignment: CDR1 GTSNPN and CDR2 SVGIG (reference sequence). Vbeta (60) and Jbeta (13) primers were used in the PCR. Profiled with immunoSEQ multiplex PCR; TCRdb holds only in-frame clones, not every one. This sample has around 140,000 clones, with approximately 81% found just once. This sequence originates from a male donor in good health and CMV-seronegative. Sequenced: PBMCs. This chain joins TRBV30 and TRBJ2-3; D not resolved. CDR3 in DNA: TGTGCCTGGAGGGAGATAAGCACAGATACGCAGTATTTT. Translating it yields CAWREISTDTQYF.